The T cell receptor (beta chain) under discussion was sequenced for a study of T cells in localized non-small cell lung cancer. Germline-derived CDR1 and CDR2 are MNHEY and SVGAGI. V was cut by 5 bases and J by 8 bases, with 15 bases left in between. This CDR3 has 14 residues. Regarding this clone: Its matching antigen is unknown.

Sequenced by immunoSEQ multiplex PCR; TCRdb stores in-frame clones only, minus some. The sample records some 25,000 clones, about 87% being singletons. Whole-study results and caveats: For the top 100 tumor clones, a median about 50 also appeared in adjacent lung.

The source is a woman aged 35 to 75 with stage III lung adenocarcinoma. The source material was peripheral blood mononuclear cells, sampled before any cancer treatment. The gene calls are TRBV6-5 and TRBJ1-4; D not certain. Here the CDR3 DNA reads TGTGCCAGCAGTCGAAAGGCCGTGAGGGAAAAACTGTTTTTT. It yields the protein CASSRKAVREKLFF.